One sample yielded the 26 T cell receptor beta chains listed below, sequenced in a study of CD8 T cells in ankylosing spondylitis. TCRdb passed the 5' RACE reads through MiXCR, listing each CDR3 protein once. There are around 160,000 distinct CDR3 sequences in the sample; approximately 10% occur only once, and almost 30% lies in the top ten. Sequencing was carried out using blood, either unsorted or a sorted T cell fraction (not recorded which). These receptors all stem from a male donor with ankylosing spondylitis or in good health (not recorded which).

This clonotype appeared a few times. The chain recombines TRBV12-3 or TRBV12-4 with TRBJ1-2, with 8 bases matching TRBD1. V shed 6 bases, J shed 4 bases, and the junction held 7 bases outside the gene matches. The CDR3 is 14 amino acids. The CDR3 bases are TGTGCCAGCAGGAAAGCAGGGGGCGTCTATGGCTACACCTTC. Protein: CASRKAGGVYGYTF.

The table lists this clonotype with many counts. V is TRBV28 and J is TRBJ2-3; perhaps TRBD1 as D (5 bases). V shed 3 bases and J shed 2 bases, with 12 bases lying between them. CDR1 is MDHEN, CDR2 SYDVKM, per germline. There are 15 residues in the CDR3. For the CDR3, the DNA is TGTGCCAGCAGTTTCCTCCAGGGATCCACAGATACGCAGTATTTT. Protein: CASSFLQGSTDTQYF.

The chain employs TRBV6-6 and TRBJ1-2; unclear D gene. The CDR3 loop spans 13 amino acids. V was pared by 3 bases and J by 5 bases, with 10 bases between. Germline CDR1 reads MNHNY; CDR2 reads SVGAGI (reference sequence). The CDR3 DNA is TGTGCCAGCAGTTATGGGCAGAGGTATGGCTACACCTTC. Protein: CASSYGQRYGYTF.

This clonotype has more than one count but fewer than ten. CDR3 nucleotide sequence: TGTGCCATCAGTACACTCGCGGGAGGCCCAGATACGCAGTATTTT. Its protein product is CAISTLAGGPDTQYF. V is TRBV10-3 and J is TRBJ2-3; TRBD2 matches at 8 bases. Germline CDR1 reads ENHRY; CDR2 reads SYGVKD. V lost 5 bases to trimming and J lost 4 bases; unmatched junction nucleotides: 8. This CDR3 spans 15 amino acids.

The sample holds many counts of this clonotype. The rearrangement joins TRBV12-3 or TRBV12-4 to TRBJ2-7, with 9 bases identical to TRBD2. The CDR3 is 15 residues long. The V segment lost 0 bases and the J segment 0 bases; nucleotides outside the gene matches: 0. The CDR3 reads CASSLASGSSYEQYF. In nucleotides, the CDR3 is TGTGCCAGCAGTTTAGCTAGCGGGAGCTCCTACGAGCAGTACTTC.

As to this clonotype: A read error may account for a junction end that differs from germline. CDR3 nucleotide sequence: TGCGCTAGCAGCCAAAGTGGTACGGGACACCCGAACACCGGGGAGCTGTTTTTT. Translation: CASSQSGTGHPNTGELFF. This sequence joins TRBV4-3 and TRBJ2-2, with TRBD1 as a possible D gene (6 bases). Germline CDR1 reads LGHNA; CDR2 reads YSLEER. This CDR3 contains 18 residues.

This clonotype appeared many times. The genes are TRBV5-8 and TRBJ2-3, with a tentative D call TRBD2 (5 bases). Germline V gene sequence: CDR1 SGHTS, CDR2 YDEGEE. The CDR3 extends over 13 amino acids. V dropped 2 bases and J dropped 4 bases, with 8 bases sitting between them. The CDR3 reads CASSFPLADTQYF. The CDR3 DNA reads TGTGCCAGCAGCTTCCCACTAGCAGATACGCAGTATTTT.

The chain couples TRBV7-9 to TRBJ2-5; D remains unclear. The CDR3 loop spans 15 amino acids. V lost 3 bases, J lost 1 base, and 12 bases lay in between. Germline lookup yields CDR1 SEHNR and CDR2 FQNEAQ (reference sequence). The CDR3: CASSFTVASQETQYF. The CDR3 DNA reads as TGTGCCAGCAGCTTCACTGTGGCGAGCCAAGAGACCCAGTACTTC.

V gene TRBV10-2 combines with J gene TRBJ2-1; D remains unclear. Looked up from germline, CDR1 is WSHSY and CDR2 is SAAADI. Trimming cost V 3 bases and J 6 bases, with 15 bases left between them. This CDR3 is built from 15 residues. DNA of the CDR3: TGCGCCAGCAGTGATGATGTAGCTCGCCCCAATGAGCAGTTCTTC. Residues: CASSDDVARPNEQFF.

The chain combines TRBV11-3 with TRBJ1-1, with 9 bases aligning to TRBD1. The CDR3 runs to 17 residues. The germline V gene has CDR1 SGHNT and CDR2 YENEEA. The V gene end was trimmed by 3 bases and the J gene end by 4 bases; junction bases not matched to a gene: 12. DNA for the CDR3: TGTGCCAGCAGCTTGGGGGGACAGGGAGGGTTAAGCACTGAAGCTTTCTTT. This sequence encodes CASSLGGQGGLSTEAFF.

The sample holds many counts of this clonotype. V and J are TRBV20-1 and TRBJ1-5, with no clear D. V lost 4 bases and J 5 bases, leaving 12 bases between the germline ends. Germline V gives CDR1 DFQATT, CDR2 SNEGSKA (reference sequence). The CDR3 is made up of 13 amino acids. CDR3: CSANFVRDQPQHF. The DNA for the CDR3 is TGCAGTGCTAACTTTGTACGGGATCAGCCCCAGCATTTT.

This clonotype was detected many times. The gene calls are TRBV10-3 and TRBJ1-2; D call uncertain. CDR1 is ENHRY, CDR2 SYGVKD, per germline. V lost 0 bases and J 2 bases, leaving 10 bases between the germline ends. This CDR3 spans 15 amino acids. In DNA form, the CDR3 reads TGTGCCATCAGTGAGTCCGCGACACAAAACTATGGCTACACCTTC. Its translation: CAISESATQNYGYTF.

This clonotype was seen ten or more times. The DNA for the CDR3 is TGTGCCATCAGTCAGGGCGGCGAGCAGTACTTC. As protein: CAISQGGEQYF. The chain uses TRBV10-3 and TRBJ2-7, with a weak D call TRBD1 (5 bases). This CDR3 is 11 amino acids long. V lost 5 bases to trimming and J lost 6 bases, with 8 bases between them. CDR1 and CDR2 (germline): ENHRY, SYGVKD.

This clonotype was seen at least ten times. The chain carries TRBV20-1 and TRBJ2-1; D assignment may be TRBD1 or TRBD2 (5 bases each). The V end lost 1 base, the J end lost 4 bases, and 8 bases lay between the germline ends. The CDR3 runs 13 residues. The germline V gene encodes CDR1 DFQATT and CDR2 SNEGSKA (reference sequence). The CDR3 DNA reads TGCAGTGCTAGAGGACAGCGGTACAATGAGCAGTTCTTC. This gives the protein CSARGQRYNEQFF.

This clonotype came up many times. The chain uses TRBV10-3 and TRBJ2-7; possible D gene TRBD1, 5 bases. Germline values: CDR1 ENHRY, CDR2 SYGVKD. The CDR3 is 13 residues long. V was cut by 4 bases and J by 5 bases, with 12 bases left in between. The CDR3 region is CAISARAPHEQYF. In DNA, the CDR3 is TGTGCCATCAGTGCCAGGGCTCCCCACGAGCAGTACTTC.

This clonotype was seen many times. The gene calls are TRBV11-2 and TRBJ2-7, with D tentatively TRBD2 (5 bases). CDR3 length: 12 residues. V gave up 3 bases and J gave up 6 bases, with 9 bases separating them. In germline, CDR1 is SGHAT, CDR2 FQNNGV. In nucleotides, the CDR3 is TGTGCCAGCAGCTTGGAGGTTGGCGAGCAGTACTTC. This codes for CASSLEVGEQYF.

This clonotype has at least ten counts. The chain links TRBV12-3 or TRBV12-4 to TRBJ1-5; D not certain. The V gene lost 4 bases and the J gene lost 1 base, with 11 bases spanning the gap. The CDR3 is 15 residues long. The DNA of the CDR3 is TGTGCCAGCAGTTACCGGACTTCCAGCAATCAGCCCCAGCATTTT. Its translation is CASSYRTSSNQPQHF.

This clonotype has a handful of counts. The chain combines TRBV2 with TRBJ1-2; D gene ambiguous. The CDR3 spans 11 residues. Trimming pared 2 bases from V and 8 bases from J, leaving 6 bases between. Germline V gene sequence: CDR1 SNHLY, CDR2 FYNNEI. CDR3 loop: CASSESQGYTF. CDR3 nucleotides: TGTGCCAGCAGTGAAAGTCAGGGCTACACCTTC.

Many counts were recorded for this clonotype. This chain links TRBV29-1 with TRBJ2-1, with 7 bases fitting TRBD2. CDR1 SQVTM and CDR2 ANQGSEA come from the germline V gene. The CDR3 has 13 amino acids. The ends lost 6 bases at V and 1 base at J; junction bases unmatched: 3. The CDR3 nucleotides are TGCAGCGTCCCTAGCGGATCCTACAATGAGCAGTTCTTC. Protein: CSVPSGSYNEQFF.

Note on this clonotype: This may be a read error, as it is one base from a much larger clone. The chain uses TRBV11-2 and TRBJ2-7; D is unresolved. Trimming cost V 5 bases and J 2 bases, with 10 bases left between them. This CDR3 comprises 13 residues. The germline V gene has CDR1 SGHAT and CDR2 FQNNGV. The CDR3 DNA reads TGTGCCAGCAGCCCCGGGTGGGCCTACGAGCAGTACTTC. It yields the protein CASSPGWAYEQYF.

This clonotype was seen repeatedly, ten times or more. The rearrangement joins TRBV29-1 to TRBJ1-2, with 9 positions matching TRBD1. After removal of 3 bases from V and 7 bases from J, the junction contained 6 bases not matched to a gene. CDR1 is SQVTM and CDR2 is ANQGSEA in the germline V gene. The length of the CDR3 is 13 residues. CDR3 amino acids: CSVEGQGFGGYTF. The CDR3 DNA reads as TGCAGCGTTGAGGGACAGGGCTTTGGTGGCTACACCTTC.

In this sample, this clonotype turned up many times. The DNA for the CDR3 is TGCGCCAGCAGCCAGGGACCGCTTAACTATGGCTACACCTTC. This translates into CASSQGPLNYGYTF. The chain combines TRBV4-1 with TRBJ1-2, with D perhaps TRBD1 (5 bases). CDR3 length: 14 amino acids. The germline V and J ends were trimmed by 3 bases and 1 base, with 9 bases remaining between them. Germline CDR1 and CDR2: MGHRA and YSYEKL.

At least ten counts were recorded for this clonotype. The chain links TRBV4-3 to TRBJ1-5; D remains ambiguous. The CDR3 runs 13 residues. V lost 0 bases and J lost 7, with 7 bases in between. Germline V gene data show CDR1 as LGHNA and CDR2 as YSLEER. CDR3: CASSQDLGQPQHF. The DNA of the CDR3 is TGCGCCAGCAGCCAAGATCTCGGGCAGCCCCAGCATTTT.

The chain recombines TRBV28 with TRBJ2-6, with unresolved D. The germline V gene has CDR1 MDHEN and CDR2 SYDVKM. V was clipped by 4 bases and J by 0 bases, with 10 bases between them. The CDR3 consists of 16 residues. The CDR3 nucleotides read TGTGCCAGCAGTTCCCCGGGCGGCTCTGGGGCCAACGTCCTGACTTTC. Its translation: CASSSPGGSGANVLTF.

V is TRBV5-6 and J is TRBJ2-1; 8 bases are a match to TRBD1. Germline lookup yields CDR1 SGHDT and CDR2 YYEEEE. V shed 4 bases, J shed 4 bases, and the junction held 7 bases outside the gene matches. This CDR3 comprises 15 residues. DNA of the CDR3: TGTGCCAGCAGCCGCCCGGACAGGGAGTACAATGAGCAGTTCTTC. This sequence encodes CASSRPDREYNEQFF.

This clonotype appeared many times. V is TRBV20-1 and J is TRBJ2-7, with 9 bases lining up with TRBD1. This CDR3 has 12 amino acids. The J segment lost 5 bases and the V segment lost 3 bases, leaving 2 bases of the junction unmatched. CDR1 and CDR2 from the germline V gene are DFQATT and SNEGSKA (reference sequence). CDR3 sequence: CSARDRGHEQYF. CDR3 nucleotide sequence: TGCAGTGCTAGGGACAGGGGCCACGAGCAGTACTTC.